The rows below give T cell receptor beta chains drawn from one sample of a study of T cell responses to AZD1222 COVID-19 vaccine. TCRdb's copy holds only in-frame clones and misses some; the assay was immunoSEQ multiplex PCR. The repertoire has over 150,000 clones, 85% to 90% of them found once; the top ten carry roughly 6.9%. The sequencing used peripheral blood, collected on day 0 of AZD1222 vaccination. These receptors came from an adult in good health. Each CDR3 is given with its conserved first and last residue. The D gene is left open where the match is weak. A row's size may be missing; if present it is once, few, many or a size class.

>TRBV7-9|NA|TRBJ1-1|NA
TGTGCCAGCAGCTTTCCCGACCGTGAAGCTTTCTTT
CASSFPDREAFF
>TRBV2|TRBD1|TRBJ1-1|once
TGTGCCAGCAACCGGGACAGGCGCTCTGAAGCTTTCTTT
CASNRDRRSEAFF
>TRBV18|NA|TRBJ1-2|NA
TGTGCCAGCTCATTTGGAGGGAAGGATGGCTACACCTTC
CASSFGGKDGYTF
>TRBV28|NA|TRBJ1-1|NA
TGTGCCAGCACCCTTGGACAGTTGAACACTGAAGCTTTCTTT
CASTLGQLNTEAFF
>TRBV7-2|TRBD1|TRBJ2-2|NA
TGTGCCAGCAGGACAGGGTTGGGCACCGGGGAGCTGTTTTTT
CASRTGLGTGELFF
>TRBV30|NA|TRBJ1-4|NA
TGTGCCTGGAACACGGGACGGCCAGCGGAAAAACTGTTTTTT
CAWNTGRPAEKLFF
>TRBV19|NA|TRBJ2-7|NA
TGTGCCAGTAGTATAATTTTGGGCAGGGGCTACTACGAGCAGTACTTC
CASSIILGRGYYEQYF
>TRBV7-3|NA|TRBJ1-5|NA
TGTGCCAGCAGCTTAAAGGGCGATCAGCCCCAGCATTTT
CASSLKGDQPQHF
>TRBV6-5|NA|TRBJ1-5|NA
TGTGCCAGCAGTTTTCAGGGGCAGCCCCAGCATTTT
CASSFQGQPQHF
>TRBV10-2|TRBD2|TRBJ2-5|NA
TGCGCCAGCAGTGCTGCGGGGGGGCGGGGGACCCAGTACTTC
CASSAAGGRGTQYF
>TRBV7-9|NA|TRBJ1-2|NA
TGTGCCAGCAGCTTAGGTGAGGGGGTTAGAGATGGCTACACCTTC
CASSLGEGVRDGYTF
>TRBV3-1/TRBV3-2|TRBD2|TRBJ2-2|NA
TGTGCCAGCAGCCAAAGCGGGACTAGCGGTTCGAACACCGGGGAGCTGTTTTTT
CASSQSGTSGSNTGELFF